What follows are 14 T cell receptor beta chains derived from one specimen sequenced in a study of cytomegalovirus exposure and HLA in healthy donors. The PCR employed 60 Vbeta primers together with 13 Jbeta primers. Some clones are missing from TCRdb's copy, which holds only in-frame ones; the method was immunoSEQ multiplex PCR. Altogether about 130,000 clones are present, around 10% being singletons, with the ten largest covering approximately 1.7%. The sample consisted of PBMCs. These receptors were taken from a man aged 50 or older in good health and CMV-seronegative.

In this sample, this clone turned up a few times. The chain uses TRBV6-5 and TRBJ1-5, with 10 bases aligning to TRBD1. CDR3 length equals 14 residues. Germline V gives CDR1 MNHEY, CDR2 SVGAGI. The V gene end was trimmed by 4 bases and the J gene end by 7 bases; junction bases not matched to a gene: 4. This CDR3 is CASSLTGGGQPQHF. The CDR3 DNA reads as TGTGCCAGCAGTTTGACAGGGGGCGGACAGCCCCAGCATTTT.

The V gene is TRBV9, the J gene TRBJ2-1; 9 positions agree with TRBD1. CDR3 length: 15 residues. Trimming removed 3 bases from V and 0 bases from J; junction bases left unmatched: 1. Germline CDR1 SGDLS, CDR2 YYNGEE. In DNA, the CDR3 is TGTGCCAGCAGCGCGACAGGGGGCTCCTACAATGAGCAGTTCTTC. This sequence encodes CASSATGGSYNEQFF. Combining the CDR3 with reference TRBV9 and TRBJ2-1 gives the whole variable domain DSGVTQTPKHLITATGQRVTLRCSPRSGDLSVYWYQQSLDQGLQFLIQYYNGEERAKGNILERFSAQQFPDLHSELNLSSLELGDSALYFCASSATGGSYNEQFFGPGTRLTVL.

The CDR3 loop is CAWSVKGPQYF. CDR3 DNA sequence: TGTGCCTGGAGTGTAAAGGGGCCACAGTACTTC. This chain joins TRBV30 and TRBJ2-5; a possible D gene is TRBD1 (5 bases). Germline assignment: CDR1 GTSNPN and CDR2 SVGIG (reference sequence). Trimming pared 0 bases from V and 11 bases from J, leaving 10 bases between. The CDR3 is made up of 11 amino acids.

The chain joins TRBV29-1 to TRBJ1-1; 11 bases line up with TRBD1. The CDR3 runs to 13 residues. Germline V lookup: CDR1 SQVTM, CDR2 ANQGSEA. J lost 6 bases, V lost 7 bases, and 7 bases had no gene match. The CDR3 coding sequence is TGCAGCGCCCGGACAGGGGGCGGTTCTGAAGCTTTCTTT. Translating gives CSARTGGGSEAFF.

This clone was counted only a few times. The V call is TRBV28, the J call TRBJ1-1, with 9 positions matching TRBD1. Losses at the gene ends were 6 bases for V and 1 base for J; bases not matched to a gene: 6. Germline V lookup: CDR1 MDHEN, CDR2 SYDVKM. The CDR3 totals 15 residues. As DNA, the CDR3 is TGTGCCAGCAGCTTACAGGGGGCACAGAACACTGAAGCTTTCTTT. Translation gives CASSLQGAQNTEAFF.

This clone came up a few times. This rearrangement joins TRBV4-1 to TRBJ1-4, with no clear D. V gave up 0 bases and J gave up 5 bases, with 13 bases separating them. Per germline, CDR1 MGHRA and CDR2 YSYEKL. The CDR3 consists of 16 residues. The CDR3 sequence is CASSQEEAGPNEKLFF. DNA of the CDR3: TGCGCCAGCAGCCAAGAGGAGGCAGGCCCGAATGAAAAACTGTTTTTT.

This clone has a handful of counts. V and J are TRBV2 and TRBJ2-1; no reliable D call. Deletions cut 3 bases from V and 4 bases from J, with 7 bases between. This CDR3 is 13 amino acids long. Germline assignment: CDR1 SNHLY and CDR2 FYNNEI. CDR3 sequence: CASSDNSYNEQFF. The DNA of the CDR3 is TGTGCCAGCAGTGACAACAGTTACAATGAGCAGTTCTTC.

The rearrangement joins TRBV9 to TRBJ2-5, with a tentative D call TRBD2 (6 bases). CDR1 and CDR2 (germline): SGDLS, YYNGEE. V was cut by 0 bases and J by 1 base, with 10 bases left in between. The CDR3 spans 15 residues. CDR3 DNA sequence: TGTGCCAGCAGCGTAGTAAGCGGGCCCCAAGAGACCCAGTACTTC. It yields the protein CASSVVSGPQETQYF.

V is TRBV6-5 and J is TRBJ1-3; a weak D match, TRBD1 (6 bases). The V end lost 6 bases, the J end lost 0 bases, and 12 bases lay between the germline ends. The CDR3 is made up of 15 amino acids. Germline V CDR1 and CDR2: MNHEY, SVGAGI. The CDR3: CASRHRASSGNTIYF. In DNA form, the CDR3 reads TGTGCCAGCAGACACAGGGCTTCCTCTGGAAACACCATATATTTT.

The gene calls are TRBV30 and TRBJ2-3, with D hard to call. Germline V gene data show CDR1 as GTSNPN and CDR2 as SVGIG (reference sequence). The CDR3 contains 16 residues. Trimming removed 0 bases from V and 4 bases from J, with 17 bases in between. CDR3 sequence (DNA): TGTGCCTGGAGTGTACCCCCCTCCCAATCGGCAGATACGCAGTATTTT. Encoded protein: CAWSVPPSQSADTQYF.

This clone showed up just a few times. V and J are TRBV19 and TRBJ2-7; 11 bases agree with TRBD2. V gave up 4 bases and J gave up 2 bases; unmatched junction bases: 1. The CDR3 has 14 residues. Germline values: CDR1 LNHDA, CDR2 SQIVND (reference sequence). The CDR3 sequence is CASSKLAGAYEQYF. For the CDR3, the DNA is TGTGCCAGTAGTAAACTAGCGGGGGCCTACGAGCAGTACTTC.

V is TRBV27 and J is TRBJ2-7; 10 bases align to TRBD2. J gave up 6 bases and V 2 bases, and 4 bases lay outside the gene matches. Germline assignment: CDR1 MNHEY and CDR2 SMNVEV (reference sequence). This CDR3 has 14 amino acids. The CDR3 here is CASSLSGGAREQYF. DNA for the CDR3: TGTGCCAGCAGTTTAAGCGGGGGGGCTCGCGAGCAGTACTTC.

This clone was observed a handful of times. The chain is built from TRBV7-3 and TRBJ2-3; 11 bases align to TRBD2. The CDR3 loop spans 14 amino acids. V shed 6 bases and J 5 bases; nucleotides not matched to a gene: 4. Germline values: CDR1 SGHTA, CDR2 FQGTGA. CDR3 residues: CASSSGTSGDTQYF. DNA for the CDR3: TGTGCCAGCAGTTCAGGGACTAGCGGAGATACGCAGTATTTT.

In regard to this clone: Other DNA sequences from this sample encode an identical CDR3 as well. V gene TRBV19 combines with J gene TRBJ1-1, with D possibly matching TRBD1 (6 bases). Germline V lookup: CDR1 LNHDA, CDR2 SQIVND (reference sequence). The V end lost 4 bases, the J end lost 5 bases, and 11 bases lay between the germline ends. This CDR3 comprises 13 residues. DNA of the CDR3: TGTGCCAGTAGTACCAGGCAGGGGACTGAAGCTTTCTTT. Protein product: CASSTRQGTEAFF.